A selection of T cell receptor beta chains follows, all from one sample in a study of blood T cell repertoires in COVID-19. The method was immunoSEQ multiplex PCR; TCRdb's version includes in-frame clones alone and lacks a portion of them. Here the sample spans roughly 200,000 clones, roughly 76% being singletons. The sample consisted of peripheral blood. These TCRs come from a middle-aged woman with COVID-19, enrolled during active disease. Each CDR3 is given without its conserved first and last residue.

>10|TRBJ2-5|TRBV5-8
ASSYSGETQY
>9|TRBJ1-2|TRBV7-9
ASSRQGGYT
>10|TRBJ1-2|TRBV12-3/TRBV12-4
ASSLGRYGYT
>12|TRBJ1-1|TRBV19
ASNDRPANTEAF
>15|TRBJ2-1|TRBV6-2/TRBV6-3
ASSYEVSAVSYNEQF
>12|TRBJ1-2|TRBV28
ASHRGVQLYGYT
>12|TRBJ2-5|TRBV7-7
ASATSGRSETQY
>14|TRBJ2-2|TRBV6-5
ASSYGTGGGTGELF
>14|TRBJ2-2|TRBV6-5
ASSYSGGANTGELF
>10|TRBJ1-1|TRBV29-1
SVAGLYTEAF
>11|TRBJ2-7|TRBV24-1
ATSDPGTHEQY
>12|TRBJ2-2|TRBV6-5
ASGEGVYTGELF
>16|TRBJ2-1|TRBV3-1/TRBV3-2
ASSQPSGRTSGYNEQF
>12|TRBJ2-1|TRBV11-3
ASSLRAGKEEQF
>11|TRBJ2-7|TRBV28
ASNRRGGYEQY
>13|TRBJ2-7|TRBV18
ASSLQGVGSYEQY
>13|TRBJ1-5|TRBV20-1
SASEGASANQPQH
>14|TRBJ2-1|TRBV18
ASSPPGREGVAEQF
>14|TRBJ2-2|TRBV24-1
ATSGSSGGRTGELF
>13|TRBJ2-5|TRBV10-3
ATGTRSRRQETQY
>13|TRBJ1-2|TRBV29-1
SGRTGTGGRGGYT
>12|TRBJ2-5|TRBV4-1
ASSQDPYQETQY
>11|TRBJ2-7|TRBV5-1
ASSLQANYEQY
>10|TRBJ1-2|TRBV12-3/TRBV12-4
ASSLRGDGYT
>12|TRBJ2-5|TRBV6-6
ASSLSAGKETQY
>11|TRBJ1-1|TRBV2
ASRQGARAEAF
>11|TRBJ1-1|TRBV29-1
SVEGQPNTEAF
>13|TRBJ2-7|TRBV10-1
ASSDGGSGTYEQY
>19|TRBJ2-1|TRBV10-3
AISEPVRTSGDESSYNEQF
>15|TRBJ2-3|TRBV11-3
ASSQWDGGASADTQY
>10|TRBJ2-7|TRBV10-2
ASSEVRYEQY
>12|TRBJ2-5|TRBV5-1
ASSLGTGEETQY
>9|TRBJ2-5|TRBV30
AWSGQETQY
>13|TRBJ1-1|TRBV7-9
ASSYALQGETEAF
>12|TRBJ1-5|TRBV6-5
ASTQGASNQPQH
>16|TRBJ2-7|TRBV6-2/TRBV6-3
ASSYLTGTSGRKYEQY
>9|TRBJ2-7|TRBV10-2
ASSGSGEQY
>14|TRBJ1-4|TRBV30
AWSQASQGMREKLF
>12|TRBJ1-1|TRBV18
ASSPSTRVTEAF
>13|TRBJ2-2|TRBV6-4
ASSPSGGAAGELF